The 32 T cell receptor beta chains below all came from one sample that was sequenced in a study of T-cell reconstitution after alpha-beta-depleted transplantation in children. Unique molecular identifiers were incorporated when the TCRbeta library was constructed. MiXCR was run by TCRdb on the PCR reads, yielding one entry per CDR3 protein. The table includes around 78,000 distinct CDR3 sequences, more than 5.5% detected once. The sequencing used PBMCs from the stem cell graft donor, collected from the stem cell graft. The origin of the receptors is a human donor who donated a stem cell graft to a child with acute lymphoblastic leukemia.

This clonotype was detected only a few times. The J gene is TRBJ1-2, the V gene TRBV18; 7 bases match TRBD1. Germline V CDR1 and CDR2: KGHSH, LQKENI. The CDR3 extends over 15 amino acids. Trimming removed 3 bases from V and 0 bases from J; junction bases left unmatched: 4. In DNA form, the CDR3 reads TGTGCCAGCTCACCTCGGGACAGTTCTAACTATGGCTACACCTTC. Its translation is CASSPRDSSNYGYTF.

This clonotype has a count of ten or more. The chain recombines TRBV9 with TRBJ2-1; D could derive from TRBD1 or TRBD2 (5 bases each). V dropped 0 bases and J dropped 7 bases, with 8 bases sitting between them. The CDR3 runs to 13 residues. Germline V lookup: CDR1 SGDLS, CDR2 YYNGEE. Written as DNA, the CDR3 is TGTGCCAGCAGCGTAGCTTGGGGGAATGAGCAGTTCTTC. Residues: CASSVAWGNEQFF.

In its sample, this clonotype was seen a few times. The chain joins TRBV7-8 to TRBJ2-6; D possibly corresponds to TRBD1 (7 bases). V was pared by 4 bases and J by 0 bases, with 16 bases between. The CDR3 has 18 amino acids. CDR1 is SGHVS and CDR2 is FQNEAQ in the germline V gene. For the CDR3, the DNA is TGTGCCAGCAGCTCATCCAGGGGGGCCTACTCTGGGGCCAACGTCCTGACTTTC. It is translated as CASSSSRGAYSGANVLTF.

This clonotype was picked up many times. The J gene is TRBJ1-5, the V gene TRBV7-9; D is ambiguous. Trimming took off 4 bases at V and 1 base at J, with 11 bases between the two ends. Germline V gene sequence: CDR1 SEHNR, CDR2 FQNEAQ (reference sequence). The CDR3 has 15 residues. The CDR3 sequence is CASSSSAQSNQPQHF. CDR3 DNA: TGTGCCAGCAGCTCATCAGCTCAGAGCAATCAGCCCCAGCATTTT.

This clonotype was recorded at least ten times. The rearrangement joins TRBV20-1 to TRBJ2-4; 7 nucleotides match TRBD1. J lost 5 bases, V lost 5 bases, and 9 bases had no gene match. Germline CDR1 reads DFQATT; CDR2 reads SNEGSKA (reference sequence). The CDR3 has 14 amino acids. This CDR3 is CSAAPGTEQNIQYF. CDR3 bases: TGCAGTGCTGCCCCCGGGACAGAGCAAAACATTCAGTACTTC.

The sample holds many counts of this clonotype. This chain links TRBV6-5 with TRBJ1-2; D is unclear. CDR3 length: 13 residues. CDR1 MNHEY and CDR2 SVGAGI come from the germline V gene. Trimming stripped 2 bases from V and 8 bases from J, with 12 bases between. The CDR3 spells CASSYRGEDGYTF. Here the CDR3 DNA reads TGTGCCAGCAGTTACCGGGGTGAAGACGGCTACACCTTC.

This clonotype was counted at least ten times. Here the CDR3 DNA reads TGTGCCAGCAGTCCACAGTACGAGCAGTTCTTC. Translating gives CASSPQYEQFF. The rearrangement uses TRBV6-1 and TRBJ2-1; D gene ambiguous. There are 11 residues in the CDR3. Germline-derived CDR1 and CDR2 are MNHNS and SASEGT. Trimming took off 5 bases at V and 10 bases at J, with 9 bases between the two ends.

Many counts were recorded for this clonotype. V and J are TRBV6-5 and TRBJ2-2; 8 bases agree with TRBD1. Germline lookup yields CDR1 MNHEY and CDR2 SVGAGI. V gave up 10 bases and J gave up 3 bases; unmatched junction bases: 7. The CDR3 is made up of 14 amino acids. CDR3 sequence reads: CATQGAIDTGELFF. CDR3 in DNA: TGTGCCACCCAGGGGGCGATCGACACCGGGGAGCTGTTTTTT.

This sequence joins TRBV5-6 and TRBJ2-7, with 8 bases identical to TRBD1. Trimming removed 6 bases from V and 3 bases from J; junction bases left unmatched: 5. Germline V CDR1 and CDR2: SGHDT, YYEEEE. The CDR3 runs to 13 residues. CDR3 amino acids: CASTRDRRYEQYF. The CDR3 DNA reads as TGTGCCAGCACCCGGGACAGGCGCTACGAGCAGTACTTC.

The gene calls are TRBV29-1 and TRBJ2-1; D gene unclear. This CDR3 is 13 amino acids long. Per the germline V gene, CDR1 is SQVTM and CDR2 is ANQGSEA. V was pared by 7 bases and J by 5 bases, with 15 bases between. CDR3 residues: CSGLSPRNNEQFF. DNA of the CDR3: TGCAGCGGCCTATCACCCAGGAACAATGAGCAGTTCTTC.

This clonotype occurred many times. The rearrangement joins TRBV4-3 to TRBJ2-5; a weak D match, TRBD1 (6 bases). Germline V gene data show CDR1 as LGHNA and CDR2 as YSLEER. The CDR3 consists of 15 residues. The V end was cut by 2 bases, the J end by 2 bases, with 12 bases between. CDR3 in amino acids: CASSQRVTGQETQYF. Written as DNA, the CDR3 is TGCGCCAGCAGCCAAAGGGTTACAGGGCAAGAGACCCAGTACTTC.

At least ten counts were recorded for this clonotype. The chain's CDR3 is CASRTGVRNEQYF. In DNA, the CDR3 is TGTGCCAGCAGAACCGGGGTGCGAAACGAGCAGTACTTC. The genes are TRBV28 and TRBJ2-7, with D possibly being TRBD2 (5 bases). The CDR3 totals 13 residues. V was clipped by 6 bases and J by 5 bases, with 14 bases between them. CDR1 and CDR2 from the germline V gene are MDHEN and SYDVKM.

This clonotype occurred a few times. V is TRBV18 and J is TRBJ1-4; 9 bases agree with TRBD1. The V gene end was trimmed by 5 bases and the J gene end by 7 bases; junction bases not matched to a gene: 8. CDR1 KGHSH and CDR2 LQKENI come from the germline V gene. The CDR3 loop spans 15 amino acids. DNA of the CDR3: TGTGCCAGCTCATCGGGACAGGGAATAAGTGAAAAACTGTTTTTT. Amino acid sequence: CASSSGQGISEKLFF. Full variable domain (rest looked up from reference TRBV18 and TRBJ1-4): NAGVMQNPRHLVRRRGQEARLRCSPMKGHSHVYWYRQLPEEGLKFMVYLQKENIIDESGMPKERFSAEFPKEGPSILRIQQVVRGDSAAYFCASSSGQGISEKLFFGSGTQLSVL.

In this sample, this clonotype turned up many times. The V and J genes are TRBV10-2 and TRBJ2-7; 7 bases are a match to TRBD2. The CDR3 contains 11 residues. V lost 8 bases, J lost 3 bases, and 1 base stayed unmatched. Per germline, CDR1 WSHSY and CDR2 SAAADI. This CDR3 is CASGGSYEQYF. CDR3 nucleotide sequence: TGCGCCAGCGGCGGGAGCTACGAGCAGTACTTC.

This clonotype was counted ten times or more. The CDR3 here is CASSLGVGSPLHF. For the CDR3, the DNA is TGTGCCAGCAGCCTGGGAGTAGGTTCACCCCTCCACTTT. The chain has TRBV2 and TRBJ1-6, with D uncertain. Germline V gene data show CDR1 as SNHLY and CDR2 as FYNNEI. The CDR3 runs to 13 residues. V shed 6 bases and J shed 9 bases, with 12 bases lying between them.

This clonotype was seen a handful of times. V usage is TRBV29-1 and J usage is TRBJ2-2, with D maybe TRBD2 (6 bases). V lost 4 bases, J lost 6 bases, and 15 bases lay in between. The CDR3 is made up of 14 amino acids. The V gene's germline CDR1 is SQVTM and CDR2 ANQGSEA. CDR3 region: CSVVSGREAGELFF. In nucleotides, the CDR3 is TGCAGCGTTGTTTCGGGCAGGGAGGCCGGGGAGCTGTTTTTT.

The rearrangement uses TRBV7-9 and TRBJ1-1; tentative D call: TRBD1 (6 bases). V lost 5 bases to trimming and J lost 6 bases, with 19 bases between them. Germline values: CDR1 SEHNR, CDR2 FQNEAQ (reference sequence). The CDR3 sequence is 15 residues long. CDR3 loop: CASSPSGTRSSEAFF. The CDR3 region has the DNA TGTGCCAGCAGCCCTTCCGGGACAAGATCATCTGAAGCTTTCTTT.

This clonotype was detected many times. The chain employs TRBV5-1 and TRBJ2-2; 7 bases match TRBD2. After removal of 7 bases from V and 7 bases from J, the junction contained 16 bases not matched to a gene. Looked up from germline, CDR1 is SGHRS and CDR2 is YFSETQ. The CDR3 has 16 amino acids. CDR3 loop: CASASEAGAVVGELFF. In DNA form, the CDR3 reads TGCGCCAGCGCCTCTGAGGCGGGAGCCGTCGTCGGGGAGCTGTTTTTT.

The table lists this clonotype with many counts. CDR3 region: CASSLVRSSYNEQFF. As DNA, the CDR3 is TGTGCCAGCAGTTTGGTCAGGAGCTCCTACAATGAGCAGTTCTTC. The genes are TRBV12-3 or TRBV12-4 and TRBJ2-1; D gene unclear. V lost 3 bases and J 0 bases, leaving 9 bases between the germline ends. The CDR3 sequence is 15 residues long.

This clonotype was seen ten or more times. This chain uses TRBV6-1 with TRBJ1-1, with a possible D match to TRBD1 (6 bases). Germline V gives CDR1 MNHNS, CDR2 SASEGT. Deletions cut 5 bases from V and 7 bases from J, with 17 bases between. This CDR3 is built from 14 residues. CDR3 in amino acids: CASSPLTGKGEAFF. The DNA of the CDR3 is TGTGCCAGCAGTCCACTGACAGGAAAGGGTGAAGCTTTCTTT.

There are a few counts of this clonotype. V gene TRBV7-8 combines with J gene TRBJ2-2; 13 nucleotides line up with TRBD2. CDR1 and CDR2 from the germline V gene are SGHVS and FQNEAQ. Unmatched junction bases numbered 11, after V lost 4 bases and J lost 3 bases. There are 19 residues in the CDR3. Written as DNA, the CDR3 is TGTGCCAGCAGCTCCCTTAGACTAGCGGGGGGCCCAGACACCGGGGAGCTGTTTTTT. This gives the protein CASSSLRLAGGPDTGELFF.

This clonotype was observed many times. At one of its ends the junction is not consistent with the germline gene, which may arise from a read error. The CDR3 loop is CSSSLYEKLFF. CDR3 sequence (DNA): TGTTCCAGCAGTTTATATGAAAAACTGTTTTTT. This chain links TRBV28 with TRBJ1-4; D unresolved. The CDR3 has 11 amino acids. Germline-derived CDR1 and CDR2 are MDHEN and SYDVKM.

The chain uses TRBV21-1 and TRBJ2-5; TRBD2 is the table's D call and was not checked against the DNA. TRBV21-1 is a known pseudogene. The CDR3 is 17 amino acids. The CDR3 DNA reads as TGTGCCAGCAGCAAAACCCGGACGGCCCCCAGGGGAGAGACCCAGTACTTC. Its translation is CASSKTRTAPRGETQYF.

This clonotype was detected only a few times. The chain carries TRBV6-6 and TRBJ1-1; D remains ambiguous. The V end lost 0 bases, the J end lost 7 bases, and 9 bases lay between the germline ends. The CDR3 length is 13 residues. Germline V CDR1 and CDR2: MNHNY, SVGAGI (reference sequence). The CDR3 loop reads CASSYSHRGEAFF. For the CDR3, the DNA is TGTGCCAGCAGTTACTCCCACAGAGGTGAAGCTTTCTTT.

The chain combines TRBV6-4 with TRBJ1-6; a weak D match, TRBD1 (5 bases). The CDR3 is 14 amino acids. V was trimmed by 0 bases and J by 9 bases, leaving 9 bases between them. Germline loops: CDR1 MRHNA, CDR2 SNTAGT. The CDR3 reads CASSDSLGGSPLHF. As DNA, the CDR3 is TGTGCCAGCAGTGACTCGTTGGGGGGTTCACCCCTCCACTTT.

This clonotype came up many times. This chain connects TRBV20-1 to TRBJ2-5; D remains ambiguous. CDR3 size: 15 residues. Germline loops: CDR1 DFQATT, CDR2 SNEGSKA (reference sequence). Trimming removed 0 bases at V and 4 bases at J, with 15 bases between. CDR3 residues: CSARDWSRSAETQYF. The CDR3 DNA follows: TGCAGTGCTAGAGATTGGTCACGGTCCGCAGAGACCCAGTACTTC.

This clonotype appeared many times. V usage is TRBV12-3 or TRBV12-4 and J usage is TRBJ2-7; perhaps D is TRBD1 or TRBD2 (5 bases each). With 6 bases removed from V and 12 bases from J, the gap between germline ends came to 18 bases. CDR3 size: 12 residues. This CDR3 reads CASSRDGLNGYF. The CDR3 nucleotides are TGTGCCAGCAGCCGGGACGGCCTGAATGGGTACTTC.

This clonotype was counted at least ten times. Here the CDR3 reads CASSFLRGTINEKLFF. DNA for the CDR3: TGCGCCAGCAGCTTTTTAAGGGGGACGATAAATGAAAAACTGTTTTTT. The rearrangement joins TRBV5-1 to TRBJ1-4; D might be TRBD1 (6 bases). CDR3 length equals 16 residues. V lost 2 bases and J 5 bases, leaving 16 bases between the germline ends. Germline assignment: CDR1 SGHRS and CDR2 YFSETQ.

This clonotype was observed many times. This chain links TRBV28 with TRBJ2-7; perhaps TRBD2 as D (7 bases). From germline, CDR1 is MDHEN and CDR2 SYDVKM. The CDR3 loop spans 14 amino acids. V was shortened by 5 bases and J by 8 bases, with 19 bases between the two germline ends. The CDR3 region has the DNA TGTGCCAGCAGTACTGGGGGTGGGGGGGCCAAGCAGTACTTC. The encoded protein is CASSTGGGGAKQYF.

Ten or more counts support this clonotype. The rearrangement joins TRBV18 to TRBJ1-1; 8 bases match TRBD1. V lost 4 bases, J lost 3 bases, and 7 bases stayed unmatched. Per germline, CDR1 KGHSH and CDR2 LQKENI. The CDR3 covers 15 residues. The CDR3: CASSRPGGSDTEAFF. CDR3 nucleotides: TGTGCCAGCTCACGTCCAGGGGGCTCAGACACTGAAGCTTTCTTT. The full variable domain, rest sourced from reference TRBV18 and TRBJ1-1, is NAGVMQNPRHLVRRRGQEARLRCSPMKGHSHVYWYRQLPEEGLKFMVYLQKENIIDESGMPKERFSAEFPKEGPSILRIQQVVRGDSAAYFCASSRPGGSDTEAFFGQGTRLTVV.

In its sample, this clonotype was seen many times. The gene calls are TRBV7-2 and TRBJ2-3, with TRBD2 identical over 9 bases. Germline CDR1 reads SGHTA; CDR2 reads FQGNSA. Trimming took 1 base from V and 2 from J; bases not matched to a gene: 4. This CDR3 comprises 16 residues. The CDR3 loop reads CASSLVLAGLTDTQYF. The CDR3 DNA sequence: TGTGCCAGCAGCTTAGTCCTAGCGGGGCTCACAGATACGCAGTATTTT. The full variable domain, its missing parts supplied by reference TRBV7-2 and TRBJ2-3, is GAGVSQSPSNKVTEKGKDVELRCDPISGHTALYWYRQSLGQGLEFLIYFQGNSAPDKSGLPSDRFSAERTGGSVSTLTIQRTQQEDSAVYLCASSLVLAGLTDTQYFGPGTRLTVL.

In its sample, this clonotype was seen many times. The J gene is TRBJ2-7, the V gene TRBV28; 8 nucleotides agree with TRBD2. The length of the CDR3 is 18 residues. V shed 3 bases and J 6 bases; nucleotides not matched to a gene: 19. Germline V gene lookup returns CDR1 MDHEN and CDR2 SYDVKM. The CDR3: CASSFPSRAASGRGEQYF. In DNA, the CDR3 is TGTGCCAGCAGTTTTCCTTCGCGCGCGGCTAGCGGGCGCGGCGAGCAGTACTTC.